Below, 15 T cell receptor beta chains from the same sample are listed, as sequenced in a study of cytomegalovirus exposure and HLA in healthy donors. PCR primers comprised 60 Vbeta and 13 Jbeta primers. Sequencing used immunoSEQ multiplex PCR; TCRdb keeps in-frame clones, though not all of them. Of about 200,000 clones in the sample, roughly 84% were seen once. Sequencing was done on a sample of PBMCs. The source of these receptors is a man over 45 in good health and CMV-seronegative.

This chain joins TRBV13 and TRBJ2-1; 9 bases align to TRBD2. Germline assignment: CDR1 PRHDT and CDR2 FYEKMQ (reference sequence). There are 12 residues in the CDR3. Germline trimming cut 4 bases from V and 15 bases from J; bases unmatched to any gene: 7. In nucleotides, the CDR3 is TGTGCCAGCAGCTCGGGGAGGCGGGGGGGGTTCTTC. Translating it yields CASSSGRRGGFF. The full variable domain, with the rest looked up from reference TRBV13 and TRBJ2-1, is AAGVIQSPRHLIKEKRETATLKCYPIPRHDTVYWYQQGPGQDPQFLISFYEKMQSDKGSIPDRFSAQQFSDYHSELNMSSLELGDSALYFCASSSGRRGGFFGPGTRLTVL.

The chain joins TRBV7-3 to TRBJ2-2, with D tentatively TRBD2 (6 bases). Germline values: CDR1 SGHTA, CDR2 FQGTGA. There are 12 residues in the CDR3. Trimming stripped 8 bases from V and 5 bases from J, with 9 bases between. The CDR3 sequence: CASGGDTGELFF. CDR3 coding DNA: TGTGCCAGCGGCGGGGATACCGGGGAGCTGTTTTTT.

The rearrangement uses TRBV18 and TRBJ2-7; TRBD1 is a possible D gene (5 bases). CDR3 length equals 14 residues. The germline V and J ends were trimmed by 8 bases and 0 bases, with 14 bases remaining between them. Germline loops: CDR1 KGHSH, CDR2 LQKENI. Here the CDR3 DNA reads TGTGCCAGCCACTATGACAGAAGCTCCTACGAGCAGTACTTC. As protein: CASHYDRSSYEQYF.

The chain carries TRBV5-1 and TRBJ2-7; TRBD1 matches 7 bases. J was trimmed by 5 bases and V by 1 base; bases with no gene match: 15. CDR1 is SGHRS and CDR2 is YFSETQ in the germline V gene. The CDR3 loop spans 17 amino acids. The CDR3 DNA follows: TGCGCCAGCAGCTTGAGAGCAGGGGGTGAGAGGCTCCACGAGCAGTACTTC. It specifies CASSLRAGGERLHEQYF.

This chain uses TRBV6-5 with TRBJ1-4; 8 nucleotides agree with TRBD1. The CDR3 consists of 15 residues. The V gene's germline CDR1 is MNHEY and CDR2 SVGAGI. V lost 6 bases and J lost 5; bases outside the gene matches: 8. CDR3 protein: CASSIGDRRNEKLFF. The CDR3 region has the DNA TGTGCCAGCAGCATAGGGGACAGGAGGAATGAAAAACTGTTTTTT.

The genes are TRBV5-1 and TRBJ2-1; 9 nucleotides line up with TRBD2. This CDR3 has 15 amino acids. V shed 7 bases, J shed 2 bases, and the junction held 7 bases outside the gene matches. CDR1 is SGHRS, CDR2 YFSETQ, per germline. The CDR3 DNA sequence: TGCGCCAGCTTGATGGGCGGGGGGGCCTACAATGAGCAGTTCTTC. Translated, it gives CASLMGGGAYNEQFF.

The V gene is TRBV29-1, the J gene TRBJ2-3; 10 bases are shared with TRBD2. V was clipped by 6 bases and J by 0 bases; unmatched bases: 6. This CDR3 spans 15 amino acids. In germline, CDR1 is SQVTM, CDR2 ANQGSEA. CDR3 region: CSVPGLAASTDTQYF. In DNA, the CDR3 is TGCAGCGTGCCAGGACTAGCGGCGAGCACAGATACGCAGTATTTT.

The chain combines TRBV27 with TRBJ1-4; D perhaps matches TRBD1 (6 bases). The CDR3 extends over 13 amino acids. V gave up 3 bases and J gave up 7 bases, with 9 bases separating them. The germline V gene has CDR1 MNHEY and CDR2 SMNVEV (reference sequence). CDR3 DNA sequence: TGTGCCAGCAGTTTTGGCAGGGGTGAAAAACTGTTTTTT. Translation gives CASSFGRGEKLFF.

The gene calls are TRBV5-1 and TRBJ2-1, with TRBD2 matching over 11 bases. V was pared by 2 bases and J by 7 bases, with 2 bases of the junction left unmatched. The CDR3 extends over 14 amino acids. Germline lookup yields CDR1 SGHRS and CDR2 YFSETQ. CDR3 bases: TGCGCCAGCAGCTTTAGCGGGAGGGGTAATGAGCAGTTCTTC. This encodes CASSFSGRGNEQFF.

In its sample, this clone was seen once. The gene calls are TRBV19 and TRBJ2-1; 7 bases fit TRBD2. The CDR3 is 16 residues long. Trimming at V came to 2 bases and at J to 1 base, leaving 5 bases not matched to a gene. Germline loops: CDR1 LNHDA, CDR2 SQIVND (reference sequence). In DNA, the CDR3 is TGTGCCAGTAGTATAAAAGCGGGGAGATCCTACAATGAGCAGTTCTTC. As protein: CASSIKAGRSYNEQFF.

The rearrangement links TRBV5-6 to TRBJ2-6, with TRBD1 identical over 7 bases. The germline gives CDR1 SGHDT, CDR2 YYEEEE. This CDR3 region has 16 residues. V dropped 3 bases and J dropped 2; count of bases not matched to a gene: 5. CDR3 coding DNA: TGTGCCAGCAGCTGGATCGACAGGGCTGGGGCCAACGTCCTGACTTTC. It yields the protein CASSWIDRAGANVLTF.

CDR3: CASSEGTGGNYGYTF. The CDR3 DNA reads as TGTGCCAGCAGTGAGGGGACAGGCGGAAACTATGGCTACACCTTC. The V and J genes are TRBV2 and TRBJ1-2, with TRBD1 matching 8 bases. This CDR3 contains 15 residues. The germline CDR1 and CDR2 sequences are SNHLY and FYNNEI. The V segment lost 3 bases and the J segment 2 bases; nucleotides outside the gene matches: 5.

The V call is TRBV7-8, the J call TRBJ1-1, with D hard to call. Trimming shortened V by 1 base and J by 3 bases, and 6 bases separated the two germline ends. CDR1 and CDR2 (germline): SGHVS, FQNEAQ. CDR3 size: 13 residues. CDR3 residues: CASSLDRDTEAFF. CDR3 in DNA: TGTGCCAGCAGCTTAGACAGAGACACTGAAGCTTTCTTT.

The V gene is TRBV2, the J gene TRBJ2-3; D perhaps matches TRBD1 (5 bases). This CDR3 is 14 amino acids long. CDR1 and CDR2 (germline): SNHLY, FYNNEI. Trimming took 3 bases from V and 1 from J, leaving 8 bases between them. CDR3 loop: CASSDRRGTDTQYF. CDR3 nucleotides: TGTGCCAGCAGTGATCGCAGGGGCACAGATACGCAGTATTTT.

The sample holds a few counts of this clone. The rearrangement joins TRBV9 to TRBJ2-2; the D is unclear. V was clipped by 0 bases and J by 7 bases, with 7 bases between them. CDR1 and CDR2 from the germline V gene are SGDLS and YYNGEE. The CDR3 length is 13 residues. The chain's CDR3 is CASSVVYNGELFF. CDR3 coding DNA: TGTGCCAGCAGCGTAGTCTATAACGGGGAGCTGTTTTTT.